These 9 T cell receptor beta chains share one sample of origin, sequenced in a study of blood T cell repertoires in COVID-19. Assay used: immunoSEQ multiplex PCR; TCRdb lists only in-frame clones, some missing. Among about 48,000 clones listed, over 75% were seen once. Sequences were obtained from peripheral blood. Receptors were obtained from a man between 65 and 85 years old with acute or convalescent COVID-19.

The rearrangement uses TRBV28 and TRBJ2-3; 8 bases are shared with TRBD2. The V segment lost 6 bases and the J segment 5 bases; nucleotides outside the gene matches: 7. The CDR3 runs to 14 residues. Germline CDR1 MDHEN, CDR2 SYDVKM. The CDR3 DNA reads TGTGCCAGCAGCGACTACCGGGGGGGAGATACGCAGTATTTT. Translated, it gives CASSDYRGGDTQYF.

This chain uses TRBV10-3 with TRBJ2-3; 8 nucleotides agree with TRBD1. The V gene end was trimmed by 5 bases and the J gene end by 1 base; junction bases not matched to a gene: 5. CDR1 is ENHRY and CDR2 is SYGVKD in the germline V gene. The length of the CDR3 is 15 residues. The CDR3 DNA reads as TGTGCCATCAGTTTCGGACAGGGCCGCACAGATACGCAGTATTTT. This sequence encodes CAISFGQGRTDTQYF.

The rearrangement links TRBV30 to TRBJ2-5, with D perhaps TRBD1 (6 bases). There are 12 residues in the CDR3. Trimming pared 3 bases from V and 4 bases from J, leaving 9 bases between. CDR1 is GTSNPN, CDR2 SVGIG, per germline (reference sequence). The CDR3 DNA reads TGTGCCTGGAGGCAGGGGAGAGAGACCCAGTACTTC. Translating gives CAWRQGRETQYF.

This rearrangement joins TRBV6-2 or TRBV6-3 to TRBJ2-3; D uncertain. This CDR3 has 15 amino acids. From germline, CDR1 is MNHEY and CDR2 SVGEGT. V was cut by 6 bases and J by 2 bases, with 15 bases left in between. CDR3 region: CASSNVAQYTDTQYF. The DNA of the CDR3 is TGTGCCAGCAGCAACGTAGCCCAATACACAGATACGCAGTATTTT.

The V and J genes are TRBV5-6 and TRBJ1-3, with 7 bases lining up with TRBD1. The CDR3 covers 16 residues. Germline values: CDR1 SGHDT, CDR2 YYEEEE. After removal of 4 bases from V and 4 bases from J, the junction contained 11 bases not matched to a gene. The chain's CDR3 is CASSQRQGVRGNTIYF. The CDR3 nucleotides are TGTGCCAGCAGCCAAAGACAGGGAGTGAGAGGAAACACCATATATTTT.

V gene TRBV27 combines with J gene TRBJ1-4, with D perhaps TRBD1 (5 bases). Germline V lookup: CDR1 MNHEY, CDR2 SMNVEV (reference sequence). Deletions cut 1 base from V and 13 bases from J, with 10 bases between. The CDR3 length is 12 residues. The CDR3 protein is CASSLYAGPLFF. The DNA of the CDR3 is TGTGCCAGCAGTTTATACGCAGGGCCACTGTTTTTT.

This clone was recorded a few times. The J gene is TRBJ2-3, the V gene TRBV6-2 or TRBV6-3, with D unclear. V lost 5 bases and J lost 4, with 13 bases in between. CDR1 is MNHEY and CDR2 is SVGEGT in the germline V gene. The CDR3 length is 14 residues. CDR3 in amino acids: CASSNPAAADTQYF. CDR3 nucleotide sequence: TGTGCCAGCAGTAACCCGGCGGCGGCAGATACGCAGTATTTT.

This chain connects TRBV30 to TRBJ2-5; 7 bases align to TRBD1. Per germline, CDR1 GTSNPN and CDR2 SVGIG (reference sequence). V was clipped by 3 bases and J by 7 bases; unmatched bases: 8. The CDR3 covers 13 residues. CDR3 DNA: TGTGCCTGGAGCAACAGGGGCTCGGGGACCCAGTACTTC. As protein: CAWSNRGSGTQYF. Complete variable domain (other parts from reference TRBV30 and TRBJ2-5): SQTIHQWPATLVQPVGSPLSLECTVEGTSNPNLYWYRQAAGRGLQLLFYSVGIGQISSEVPQNLSASRPQDRQFILSSKKLLLSDSGFYLCAWSNRGSGTQYFGPGTRLLVL.

This clone was observed a handful of times. The V gene is TRBV5-1, the J gene TRBJ2-2; 10 bases map to TRBD2. Trimming removed 2 bases from V and 4 bases from J; junction bases left unmatched: 5. This CDR3 spans 16 amino acids. The germline CDR1 and CDR2 sequences are SGHRS and YFSETQ. CDR3 amino acids: CASSLLERGGTGELFF. CDR3 nucleotide sequence: TGCGCCAGCAGCTTACTCGAGCGGGGGGGCACCGGGGAGCTGTTTTTT.